The 22 T cell receptor beta chains below were found in one sample sequenced in a study of identical twins. TCRdb recomputed calls from the 5' RACE reads with MiXCR, one row per CDR3 protein. This repertoire shows hundreds of thousands of distinct CDR3 sequences, around 12% found once; its top ten account for roughly 1.5%. The same specimen was also included in a second study, on yellow fever vaccine responses in identical twins.

The sequencing input was PBMCs. The receptors come from a woman aged 18-29 years in good health.

This clonotype was seen only a few times. The chain couples TRBV6-1 to TRBJ2-1; 13 bases agree with TRBD2. V shed 6 bases, J shed 5 bases, and the junction held 7 bases outside the gene matches. Germline loops: CDR1 MNHNS, CDR2 SASEGT. CDR3 length: 16 residues. The CDR3 region is CASSSTSGRQDNEQFF. Written as DNA, the CDR3 is TGTGCCAGCAGCTCGACTAGCGGGAGGCAGGACAATGAGCAGTTCTTC.

The chain carries TRBV2 and TRBJ2-1, with TRBD2 matching over 10 bases. The CDR3 spans 16 residues. V lost 3 bases, J lost 5 bases, and 7 bases stayed unmatched. The germline V gene has CDR1 SNHLY and CDR2 FYNNEI. The DNA for the CDR3 is TGTGCCAGCAGTGATTTAAGGACTAGCGGTAACAATGAGCAGTTCTTC. Residues: CASSDLRTSGNNEQFF. Variable domain in full (rest from reference TRBV2 and TRBJ2-1): EPEVTQTPSHQVTQMGQEVILRCVPISNHLYFYWYRQILGQKVEFLVSFYNNEISEKSEIFDDQFSVERPDGSNFTLKIRSTKLEDSAMYFCASSDLRTSGNNEQFFGPGTRLTVL.

V is TRBV7-9 and J is TRBJ2-7, with D possibly matching TRBD2 (5 bases). V was shortened by 6 bases and J by 5 bases, with 5 bases between the two germline ends. Germline V gives CDR1 SEHNR, CDR2 FQNEAQ (reference sequence). This CDR3 comprises 10 residues. The chain's CDR3 is CASREDEQYV. CDR3 nucleotide sequence: TGTGCCAGCAGGGAGGACGAGCAGTACGTC.

This clonotype was detected many times. The chain uses TRBV5-1 and TRBJ2-5; D not certain. Per germline, CDR1 SGHRS and CDR2 YFSETQ. The CDR3 extends over 12 amino acids. Trimming removed 1 base at V and 5 bases at J, with 6 bases between. CDR3 DNA sequence: TGCGCCAGCAGCTTGCCGAGGGAGACCCAGTACTTC. Translated, it gives CASSLPRETQYF. Based on the CDR3 plus reference TRBV5-1 and TRBJ2-5, the full variable domain is KAGVTQTPRYLIKTRGQQVTLSCSPISGHRSVSWYQQTPGQGLQFLFEYFSETQRNKGNFPGRFSGRQFSNSRSEMNVSTLELGDSALYLCASSLPRETQYFGPGTRLLVL.

This clonotype was detected only a few times. This rearrangement joins TRBV4-1 to TRBJ2-5; a weak D match, TRBD2 (5 bases). CDR1 and CDR2 (germline): MGHRA, YSYEKL. This CDR3 comprises 17 residues. Trimming left V 3 bases short and J 5 bases short, with 22 bases between. CDR3 sequence (DNA): TGCGCCAGCAGCCAGTTTGAAGGGATAACGGGCGGGGAGACCCAGTACTTC. It is translated as CASSQFEGITGGETQYF.

This clonotype was counted only a few times. V usage is TRBV7-9 and J usage is TRBJ2-1; TRBD1 aligns across 8 bases. This CDR3 comprises 15 residues. Germline V gives CDR1 SEHNR, CDR2 FQNEAQ (reference sequence). The V and J ends lost 5 bases and 7 bases, in that order; junction bases with no gene match: 10. CDR3 nucleotide sequence: TGTGCCAGCAGCCAAGCACAGGGGGAGTCTAATGAGCAGTTCTTC. Its translation: CASSQAQGESNEQFF.

This chain connects TRBV4-1 to TRBJ2-3; TRBD1 is a possible D gene (6 bases). This CDR3 has 15 amino acids. Trimming took 5 bases from V and 0 from J, leaving 12 bases between them. Germline-derived CDR1 and CDR2 are MGHRA and YSYEKL. The chain's CDR3 is CASSDHRASTDTQYF. DNA for the CDR3: TGCGCCAGCAGCGATCACAGGGCTAGCACAGATACGCAGTATTTT.

The chain links TRBV20-1 to TRBJ2-7; either TRBD1 or TRBD2 may supply D (6 bases each). This CDR3 spans 14 amino acids. Germline CDR1 is DFQATT and CDR2 is SNEGSKA (reference sequence). Deletions cut 4 bases from V and 3 bases from J, with 16 bases between. The CDR3 protein is CSATSAGHDYEQYV. CDR3 coding DNA: TGCAGTGCTACATCTGCGGGACACGACTACGAGCAGTACGTC.

This clonotype was seen only a few times. The genes are TRBV15 and TRBJ2-3; D is perhaps TRBD1 or TRBD2 (5 bases each). Trimming took 0 bases from V and 8 from J, leaving 18 bases between them. The germline V gene has CDR1 LNHNV and CDR2 YYDKDF (reference sequence). CDR3 length: 16 residues. CDR3 loop: CATSRELPGPGGTQYF. CDR3 DNA sequence: TGTGCCACCAGCAGAGAGCTGCCGGGACCGGGTGGTACGCAGTATTTT.

This clonotype was observed a handful of times. V usage is TRBV27 and J usage is TRBJ2-1; 7 bases fit TRBD2. The germline gives CDR1 MNHEY, CDR2 SMNVEV (reference sequence). V lost 6 bases and J lost 7; bases outside the gene matches: 15. CDR3 length: 16 amino acids. The CDR3 region is CASRAYTSVQRNEQFF. The CDR3 region has the DNA TGTGCCAGCAGGGCCTATACTAGCGTTCAGAGGAATGAGCAGTTCTTC.

The V call is TRBV20-1, the J call TRBJ2-7; unclear D gene. V lost 1 base to trimming and J lost 1 base, with 8 bases between them. This CDR3 has 13 amino acids. Germline-derived CDR1 and CDR2 are DFQATT and SNEGSKA (reference sequence). DNA of the CDR3: TGCAGTGCTAGAGGTCAGGAGTCCTACGAGCAGTACGTC. This codes for CSARGQESYEQYV.

V is TRBV6-1 and J is TRBJ2-6, with D tentatively TRBD1 (6 bases). This CDR3 spans 15 amino acids. Germline V gene sequence: CDR1 MNHNS, CDR2 SASEGT. V was clipped by 10 bases and J by 0 bases, with 13 bases between them. The CDR3 loop reads CATKTGSSGANVLTF. The CDR3 region has the DNA TGTGCCACAAAGACAGGCAGCTCTGGGGCCAACGTCCTGACTTTC.

In the case of this clonotype: A read error may produce the germline difference seen at one junction end. This chain links TRBV12-3 or TRBV12-4 with TRBJ2-2; possible D gene TRBD2, 5 bases. There are 13 residues in the CDR3. The CDR3 DNA reads as TGTGCCAGCAGAAGATCGAACACCGGGGAGCTGATTTTT. This sequence encodes CASRRSNTGELIF.

This sequence joins TRBV7-9 and TRBJ2-3; D unresolved. V was clipped by 3 bases and J by 3 bases, with 10 bases between them. CDR1 is SEHNR, CDR2 FQNEAQ, per germline (reference sequence). The CDR3 contains 14 residues. CDR3 sequence: CASSFQVPTDTQYF. Written as DNA, the CDR3 is TGTGCCAGCAGCTTCCAGGTCCCGACAGATACGCAGTATTTT. Together with reference TRBV7-9 and TRBJ2-3, the CDR3 gives the full variable domain: DTGVSQNPRHKITKRGQNVTFRCDPISEHNRLYWYRQTLGQGPEFLTYFQNEAQLEKSRLLSDRFSAERPKGSFSTLEIQRTEQGDSAMYLCASSFQVPTDTQYFGPGTRLTVL.

This clonotype came up a few times. The rearrangement links TRBV5-1 to TRBJ2-5, with D possibly being TRBD1 (5 bases). Germline V gene lookup returns CDR1 SGHRS and CDR2 YFSETQ. V lost 4 bases to trimming and J lost 5 bases, with 21 bases between them. The CDR3 spans 16 residues. Here the CDR3 DNA reads TGCGCCAGCAGCCTATACTTTGCTGGGGCCGAGGAGACCCAGTACTTC. It codes for CASSLYFAGAEETQYF. The full variable domain, in which reference TRBV5-1 and TRBJ2-5 provide the parts outside the CDR3, is KAGVTQTPRYLIKTRGQQVTLSCSPISGHRSVSWYQQTPGQGLQFLFEYFSETQRNKGNFPGRFSGRQFSNSRSEMNVSTLELGDSALYLCASSLYFAGAEETQYFGPGTRLLVL.

Ten or more counts support this clonotype. Here the CDR3 DNA reads TGTGCCAGCAGAAAACGGACAGGGAACACTGAAGCTTTCTTT. Translating it yields CASRKRTGNTEAFF. The chain recombines TRBV28 with TRBJ1-1, with 7 positions matching TRBD1. V lost 6 bases, J lost 1 base, and 5 bases stayed unmatched. The CDR3 has 14 amino acids. Germline V gives CDR1 MDHEN, CDR2 SYDVKM.

This clonotype was found many times. For the CDR3, the DNA is TGTGCCAGCAGCCCCTCCCCGGGAACCCAGTACTTC. It translates to CASSPSPGTQYF. V gene TRBV9 combines with J gene TRBJ2-5, with D possibly being TRBD2 (5 bases). V shed 4 bases and J shed 8 bases, with 12 bases lying between them. Germline CDR1 is SGDLS and CDR2 is YYNGEE. The CDR3 contains 12 residues.

This clonotype showed up just a few times. V gene TRBV20-1 combines with J gene TRBJ2-1; weak D call: TRBD1 (6 bases). Trimming removed 6 bases from V and 2 bases from J, with 11 bases in between. The CDR3 sequence is 13 residues long. In germline, CDR1 is DFQATT, CDR2 SNEGSKA (reference sequence). The CDR3 sequence is CSARQVTYNEQFF. The CDR3 DNA sequence: TGCAGTGCCAGACAGGTAACCTACAATGAGCAGTTCTTC.

V usage is TRBV18 and J usage is TRBJ2-5; a weak D match, TRBD1 (6 bases). This CDR3 spans 16 amino acids. The germline V and J ends were trimmed by 3 bases and 2 bases, with 16 bases remaining between them. Germline CDR1 is KGHSH and CDR2 is LQKENI. The CDR3 nucleotides read TGTGCCAGCTCACCGAACCGACAGGAGATACAAGAGACCCAGTACTTC. This sequence encodes CASSPNRQEIQETQYF.

Notes on this clonotype: One junction end does not reproduce the germline sequence, and a read error may be involved. This rearrangement joins TRBV7-3 to TRBJ2-3, with TRBD2 matching over 11 bases. The germline gives CDR1 SGHTA, CDR2 FQGTGA. The CDR3 is 15 residues long. The CDR3 nucleotides are TGTGCCAGCAGCCTAACTAGCGGGAGCGGTCGGGCGCAGTATTTT. Translation: CASSLTSGSGRAQYF.

The chain couples TRBV7-7 to TRBJ2-7; D might be TRBD2 (6 bases). This CDR3 is built from 15 residues. Trimming took off 5 bases at V and 6 bases at J, with 20 bases between the two ends. CDR1 is SSHAT, CDR2 FNYEAQ, per germline (reference sequence). The chain's CDR3 is CASSPSTGVAAEQYF. The CDR3 coding sequence is TGTGCCAGCAGCCCCTCAACCGGGGTAGCGGCCGAGCAGTACTTC.

This clonotype was seen a handful of times. The chain joins TRBV10-2 to TRBJ2-1; 8 bases fit TRBD2. CDR3 length equals 14 residues. J was trimmed by 4 bases and V by 2 bases; bases with no gene match: 1. Germline loops: CDR1 WSHSY, CDR2 SAAADI. CDR3 residues: CASSESGRYNEQFF. CDR3 coding DNA: TGCGCCAGCAGTGAGAGCGGGAGATACAATGAGCAGTTCTTC.